Following are 23 T cell receptor beta chains from one sample sequenced in a study of cytomegalovirus exposure and HLA in healthy donors. PCR used 60 Vbeta primers and 13 Jbeta primers. Assay used: immunoSEQ multiplex PCR; TCRdb lists only in-frame clones, some missing. The data contain 33,000 or so clones, less than 85% of them singletons. The specimen sequenced was PBMCs. Source of these receptors: a woman aged 30 to 39 in good health and CMV-seropositive.

The genes are TRBV6-6 and TRBJ1-2; D ambiguous. The germline gives CDR1 MNHNY, CDR2 SVGAGI (reference sequence). The CDR3 contains 14 residues. Trimming removed 4 bases at V and 1 base at J, with 10 bases between. Here the CDR3 DNA reads TGTGCCAGCAGTTTAGGAGGATTTAACTATGGCTACACCTTC. It translates to CASSLGGFNYGYTF.

The chain couples TRBV27 to TRBJ2-6, with D tentatively TRBD1 (6 bases). CDR1 and CDR2 from the germline V gene are MNHEY and SMNVEV (reference sequence). V lost 10 bases to trimming and J lost 0 bases, with 16 bases between them. The CDR3 contains 16 residues. CDR3 amino acids: CANNRDTSSGANVLTF. CDR3 nucleotide sequence: TGTGCCAACAACCGGGACACCAGCTCTGGGGCCAACGTCCTGACTTTC.

This clone was detected a few times. Written as DNA, the CDR3 is TGTGCCAGCAGCTTGAATCTCGGCGGGCAGTTCTTC. Amino acids: CASSLNLGGQFF. The chain uses TRBV7-9 and TRBJ2-1; D gene uncertain. This CDR3 has 12 amino acids. V was clipped by 3 bases and J by 12 bases, with 12 bases between them. CDR1 is SEHNR and CDR2 is FQNEAQ in the germline V gene (reference sequence).

The chain links TRBV2 to TRBJ1-3; 8 bases fit TRBD1. CDR3 length: 15 amino acids. Looked up from germline, CDR1 is SNHLY and CDR2 is FYNNEI. J lost 0 bases, V lost 7 bases, and 5 bases had no gene match. In DNA, the CDR3 is TGTGCCAGCACCGACAGGGGCATCTCTGGAAACACCATATATTTT. This translates into CASTDRGISGNTIYF.

This clone was picked up a small number of times. V and J are TRBV6-4 and TRBJ2-5; 11 bases are shared with TRBD2. This CDR3 is 18 amino acids long. Per the germline V gene, CDR1 is MRHNA and CDR2 is SNTAGT. V dropped 11 bases and J dropped 0; count of bases not matched to a gene: 17. The CDR3 bases are TGTGCCCCATACCTAGCGGGGGGCAAAAATCTCTACCAAGAGACCCAGTACTTC. Amino acids: CAPYLAGGKNLYQETQYF.

The chain uses TRBV6-5 and TRBJ1-1; no clear D gene. V lost 2 bases and J lost 5, with 12 bases in between. From germline, CDR1 is MNHEY and CDR2 SVGAGI. The CDR3 is made up of 14 amino acids. CDR3 sequence: CASSYAAARTEAFF. CDR3 sequence (DNA): TGTGCCAGCAGTTACGCAGCCGCGAGGACTGAAGCTTTCTTT.

V usage is TRBV19 and J usage is TRBJ1-1; 10 bases line up with TRBD1. V shed 3 bases and J 6 bases; nucleotides not matched to a gene: 1. CDR3 length: 13 residues. Germline V gene sequence: CDR1 LNHDA, CDR2 SQIVND (reference sequence). DNA of the CDR3: TGTGCCAGTAGTATGGGACAGGGGCCTGAAGCTTTCTTT. It specifies CASSMGQGPEAFF.

This CDR3 is CASSPGEALSTIYF. The CDR3 nucleotides are TGTGCCAGCAGCCCGGGGGAGGCTTTAAGCACCATATATTTT. The V gene is TRBV6-6, the J gene TRBJ1-3; maybe TRBD1 (5 bases). Germline V gene lookup returns CDR1 MNHNY and CDR2 SVGAGI (reference sequence). V lost 6 bases to trimming and J lost 9 bases, with 18 bases between them. The CDR3 is 14 amino acids.

This clone showed up just a few times. The chain links TRBV7-3 to TRBJ1-4; no reliable D call. With 6 bases removed from V and 8 bases from J, the gap between germline ends came to 7 bases. There are 11 residues in the CDR3. Germline V gene data show CDR1 as SGHTA and CDR2 as FQGTGA. Here the CDR3 DNA reads TGTGCCAGCAGTCCGAGGGAAAAACTGTTTTTT. This codes for CASSPREKLFF.

This chain connects TRBV7-9 to TRBJ2-5, with D possibly being TRBD2 (6 bases). Germline CDR1 is SEHNR and CDR2 is FQNEAQ (reference sequence). Trimming took 2 bases from V and 5 from J, leaving 9 bases between them. The CDR3 is 13 residues long. Here the CDR3 DNA reads TGTGCCAGCAGCTTACCGGAGGGGGAGACCCAGTACTTC. Translating it yields CASSLPEGETQYF.

This clone was observed a few times. The V gene is TRBV5-4, the J gene TRBJ1-2; D gene ambiguous. CDR1 and CDR2 (germline): SGHNT, YYREEE (reference sequence). V was trimmed by 2 bases and J by 8 bases, leaving 19 bases between them. The CDR3 covers 15 residues. Here the CDR3 DNA reads TGTGCCAGCAGCTTTTCCGCCAGGTCCGATCGGGGCTACACCTTC. It codes for CASSFSARSDRGYTF. Full variable domain (outside the CDR3, taken from reference TRBV5-4 and TRBJ1-2): ETGVTQSPTHLIKTRGQQVTLRCSSQSGHNTVSWYQQALGQGPQFIFQYYREEENGRGNFPPRFSGLQFPNYSSELNVNALELDDSALYLCASSFSARSDRGYTFGSGTRLTVV.

The CDR3 loop reads CASSFWGGTGTGELFF. As DNA, the CDR3 is TGTGCCAGCAGCTTTTGGGGCGGGACCGGCACCGGGGAGCTGTTTTTT. The rearrangement links TRBV5-8 to TRBJ2-2; TRBD2 might be the D (6 bases). The CDR3 is made up of 16 amino acids. V lost 2 bases, J lost 4 bases, and 15 bases lay in between. Germline V gene sequence: CDR1 SGHTS, CDR2 YDEGEE.

In its sample, this clone was seen a few times. Here the CDR3 reads CASTTGGTGGFHEQYF. CDR3 coding DNA: TGTGCCAGTACCACCGGCGGGACAGGGGGCTTCCACGAGCAGTACTTC. V gene TRBV19 combines with J gene TRBJ2-7; 12 nucleotides match TRBD1. This CDR3 comprises 16 residues. CDR1 and CDR2 from the germline V gene are LNHDA and SQIVND (reference sequence). Losses at the gene ends were 7 bases for V and 5 bases for J; bases not matched to a gene: 12.

The V call is TRBV7-9, the J call TRBJ2-3; TRBD2 matches at 9 bases. The CDR3 sequence is 15 residues long. Trimming at V came to 4 bases and at J to 8 bases, leaving 10 bases not matched to a gene. CDR1 SEHNR and CDR2 FQNEAQ come from the germline V gene (reference sequence). CDR3 amino acids: CASSSRSGGNGTQYF. The CDR3 region has the DNA TGTGCCAGCAGCTCCAGGAGCGGGGGGAACGGTACGCAGTATTTT. Complete variable domain (other parts from reference TRBV7-9 and TRBJ2-3): DTGVSQNPRHKITKRGQNVTFRCDPISEHNRLYWYRQTLGQGPEFLTYFQNEAQLEKSRLLSDRFSAERPKGSFSTLEIQRTEQGDSAMYLCASSSRSGGNGTQYFGPGTRLTVL.

This chain joins TRBV7-3 and TRBJ2-2; 12 positions match TRBD2. This CDR3 has 17 amino acids. The germline V gene encodes CDR1 SGHTA and CDR2 FQGTGA. The trim removed 2 bases at V and 4 bases at J, leaving 5 bases unmatched. This CDR3 reads CASSLSASGRATGELFF. The CDR3 DNA reads as TGTGCCAGCAGCTTATCAGCTAGCGGGAGGGCCACCGGGGAGCTGTTTTTT.

The chain uses TRBV28 and TRBJ1-2; 8 bases are a match to TRBD1. The length of the CDR3 is 15 residues. Losses at the gene ends were 4 bases for V and 0 bases for J; bases not matched to a gene: 4. Germline lookup yields CDR1 MDHEN and CDR2 SYDVKM. CDR3 loop: CASSSGQGANYGYTF. The CDR3 DNA follows: TGTGCCAGCAGTTCTGGACAGGGAGCTAACTATGGCTACACCTTC.

Of note for this clone: Given the absence of the conserved phenylalanine or tryptophan at the CDR3 end, a read error is likely. The V call is TRBV2, the J call TRBJ1-1; TRBD1 is a possible D gene (5 bases). The germline CDR1 and CDR2 sequences are SNHLY and FYNNEI. The CDR3 has 15 residues. The CDR3 region has the DNA TGTGCCAGCAGGGAAGAACAGGCCATGAACACTGAAGCTTTCCTT. Translation: CASREEQAMNTEAFL.

This chain joins TRBV6-6 and TRBJ1-2; D not resolved. Germline loops: CDR1 MNHNY, CDR2 SVGAGI (reference sequence). The V gene lost 6 bases and the J gene lost 2 bases, with 10 bases spanning the gap. This CDR3 has 13 amino acids. The CDR3 sequence: CASSPTLNYGYTF. CDR3 in DNA: TGTGCCAGCAGCCCCACCCTAAACTATGGCTACACCTTC.

This clone has only a few counts. V is TRBV5-4 and J is TRBJ2-5; TRBD2 matches at 13 bases. Gene TRBJ2-7 matches the end of the DNA better, so the J call may be wrong. The CDR3 contains 15 residues. Germline values: CDR1 SGHNT, CDR2 YYREEE (reference sequence). CDR3 coding DNA: TGTGCCAGCAGCTCGGGACTAGCGGGACTCTACGAGCAGTACTTC. Translating it yields CASSSGLAGLYEQYF.

The sample holds a few counts of this clone. V usage is TRBV4-1 and J usage is TRBJ2-1, with 8 positions matching TRBD2. This CDR3 is 16 amino acids long. Germline-derived CDR1 and CDR2 are MGHRA and YSYEKL. Trimming at V came to 2 bases and at J to 7 bases, leaving 10 bases not matched to a gene. The CDR3, as DNA: TGCGCCAGCAGCCAATGGACTAGCCAGAACCTAAATGAGCAGTTCTTC. It yields the protein CASSQWTSQNLNEQFF.

The chain uses TRBV5-1 and TRBJ2-1; TRBD1 matches 8 bases. This CDR3 is 15 amino acids long. Germline assignment: CDR1 SGHRS and CDR2 YFSETQ. V was pared by 3 bases and J by 7 bases, with 9 bases of the junction left unmatched. DNA of the CDR3: TGCGCCAGCAGCTCGCAGGGGCAGGGGGCGAATGAGCAGTTCTTC. Translation gives CASSSQGQGANEQFF. Filled out from reference TRBV5-1 and TRBJ2-1, the complete variable domain reads KAGVTQTPRYLIKTRGQQVTLSCSPISGHRSVSWYQQTPGQGLQFLFEYFSETQRNKGNFPGRFSGRQFSNSRSEMNVSTLELGDSALYLCASSSQGQGANEQFFGPGTRLTVL.

A few counts support this clone. V gene TRBV5-1 combines with J gene TRBJ1-4; D not resolved. The CDR3 sequence is 13 residues long. V was trimmed by 0 bases and J by 5 bases, leaving 5 bases between them. The germline CDR1 and CDR2 sequences are SGHRS and YFSETQ. For the CDR3, the DNA is TGCGCCAGCAGCTTGGGAGGGAATGAAAAACTGTTTTTT. Its protein product is CASSLGGNEKLFF. The full variable domain, rest sourced from reference TRBV5-1 and TRBJ1-4, is KAGVTQTPRYLIKTRGQQVTLSCSPISGHRSVSWYQQTPGQGLQFLFEYFSETQRNKGNFPGRFSGRQFSNSRSEMNVSTLELGDSALYLCASSLGGNEKLFFGSGTQLSVL.

This clone has just one count. The V and J genes are TRBV7-2 and TRBJ2-3; 13 bases are a match to TRBD2. CDR3 length: 17 residues. Germline trimming cut 1 base from V and 0 bases from J; bases unmatched to any gene: 1. CDR1 is SGHTA, CDR2 FQGNSA, per germline. The DNA of the CDR3 is TGTGCCAGCAGCTTAGGGGGACTAGCGGGGAGCACAGATACGCAGTATTTT. Translating gives CASSLGGLAGSTDTQYF.